A single sample gave rise to the 16 T cell receptor beta chains below, sequenced in a study of blood T cell repertoires in COVID-19. TCRdb keeps only in-frame clones here, not all; method: immunoSEQ multiplex PCR. The sample lists more than 85,000 clones, 60% to 80% seen once, with 7.5% to 10% in the top ten. The sequencing sample was made of peripheral blood. These receptors came from a man in his sixties with active or convalescent COVID-19.

V is TRBV10-3 and J is TRBJ1-2; possibly TRBD1 for D (5 bases). Trimming stripped 6 bases from V and 7 bases from J, with 18 bases between. The germline CDR1 and CDR2 sequences are ENHRY and SYGVKD. CDR3 size: 14 residues. The CDR3 sequence is CAIRASKGVRGYTF. DNA of the CDR3: TGTGCCATCAGAGCCTCAAAAGGGGTACGTGGCTACACCTTC.

Of note for this clone: In the same sample, other DNA sequences code for this CDR3. The J gene is TRBJ1-1, the V gene TRBV7-9; 8 bases agree with TRBD1. V was pared by 4 bases and J by 5 bases, with 6 bases of the junction left unmatched. From germline, CDR1 is SEHNR and CDR2 FQNEAQ (reference sequence). The CDR3 sequence is 14 residues long. The CDR3: CASSSTGGGTEAFF. The CDR3 DNA reads as TGTGCCAGCAGCTCCACAGGGGGAGGAACTGAAGCTTTCTTT.

The chain carries TRBV29-1 and TRBJ2-7, with D possibly TRBD2 on 6 matching bases. Trimming pared 5 bases from V and 0 bases from J, leaving 14 bases between. CDR3 length equals 14 residues. Germline CDR1 is SQVTM and CDR2 is ANQGSEA. CDR3: CSVSRDSSSYEQYF. DNA of the CDR3: TGCAGCGTTTCTCGGGACTCCAGCTCCTACGAGCAGTACTTC.

This sequence joins TRBV5-1 and TRBJ2-2; D is ambiguous. The CDR3 has 13 residues. Trimming stripped 4 bases from V and 1 base from J, with 5 bases between. Germline V CDR1 and CDR2: SGHRS, YFSETQ. CDR3: CASSLLNTGELFF. In DNA form, the CDR3 reads TGCGCCAGCAGCCTCTTGAACACCGGGGAGCTGTTTTTT.

The V gene is TRBV19, the J gene TRBJ1-5; D is possibly TRBD1 (6 bases). Trimming shortened V by 9 bases and J by 0 bases, and 15 bases separated the two germline ends. This CDR3 contains 15 residues. Germline V gene data show CDR1 as LNHDA and CDR2 as SQIVND (reference sequence). The CDR3 nucleotides are TGTGCCAGCAGTCCAGGGGATTTTAGCAATCAGCCCCAGCATTTT. Protein sequence: CASSPGDFSNQPQHF.

V usage is TRBV24-1 and J usage is TRBJ2-5; D perhaps matches TRBD1 (5 bases). The V gene lost 3 bases and the J gene lost 5 bases, with 9 bases spanning the gap. Germline V gene lookup returns CDR1 KGHDR and CDR2 SFDVKD. CDR3 length: 13 residues. CDR3 nucleotides: TGTGCCACCAGTGATATGGCAGGGGAGACCCAGTACTTC. Its protein product is CATSDMAGETQYF.

This clone was seen only once. The chain carries TRBV5-4 and TRBJ1-4, with D perhaps matching TRBD1 (6 bases). This CDR3 region has 15 residues. The germline gives CDR1 SGHNT, CDR2 YYREEE (reference sequence). Trimming removed 4 bases from V and 5 bases from J, with 15 bases in between. The CDR3: CASSRGTGYNEKLFF. Written as DNA, the CDR3 is TGTGCCAGCAGCAGAGGTACAGGGTACAATGAAAAACTGTTTTTT.

This chain links TRBV4-3 with TRBJ2-2, with 8 bases lining up with TRBD2. The ends lost 0 bases at V and 5 bases at J; junction bases unmatched: 5. Germline CDR1 reads LGHNA; CDR2 reads YSLEER. This CDR3 has 16 amino acids. CDR3 sequence: CASSQDWVAGTGELFF. Written as DNA, the CDR3 is TGCGCCAGCAGCCAAGATTGGGTAGCGGGAACCGGGGAGCTGTTTTTT.

The chain has TRBV7-2 and TRBJ2-3; D gene uncertain. Trimming left V 0 bases short and J 1 base short, with 5 bases between. CDR3 length: 14 residues. Germline CDR1 is SGHTA and CDR2 is FQGNSA. CDR3 sequence: CASSLALRTDTQYF. For the CDR3, the DNA is TGTGCCAGCAGCTTAGCTCTCCGCACAGATACGCAGTATTTT.

There are a few counts of this clone. The chain employs TRBV6-1 and TRBJ2-3; 8 bases are a match to TRBD2. Germline loops: CDR1 MNHNS, CDR2 SASEGT. The CDR3 consists of 16 residues. Trimming at V came to 2 bases and at J to 0 bases, leaving 4 bases not matched to a gene. CDR3 in amino acids: CASSEMASGSTDTQYF. In nucleotides, the CDR3 is TGTGCCAGCAGTGAAATGGCTAGCGGGAGCACAGATACGCAGTATTTT.

This rearrangement joins TRBV6-2 or TRBV6-3 to TRBJ2-2; 7 bases agree with TRBD1. CDR1 and CDR2 from the germline V gene are MNHEY and SVGEGT. The CDR3 extends over 13 amino acids. Germline trimming cut 5 bases from V and 6 bases from J; bases unmatched to any gene: 3. The CDR3 nucleotides read TGTGCCAGCAGTGACAGGGTTGCCGGGGAGCTGTTTTTT. Translated: CASSDRVAGELFF.

V and J are TRBV7-2 and TRBJ2-3, with 7 nucleotides matching TRBD2. The V gene's germline CDR1 is SGHTA and CDR2 FQGNSA. The junction had 13 bases not matched to a gene; V was cut back by 4 bases and J by 6 bases. This CDR3 is built from 16 residues. As DNA, the CDR3 is TGTGCCAGCAGCTCGTACGGCGGGAGAGGAGCGGATACGCAGTATTTT. Amino acid sequence: CASSSYGGRGADTQYF. The full variable domain, rest sourced from reference TRBV7-2 and TRBJ2-3, is GAGVSQSPSNKVTEKGKDVELRCDPISGHTALYWYRQSLGQGLEFLIYFQGNSAPDKSGLPSDRFSAERTGGSVSTLTIQRTQQEDSAVYLCASSSYGGRGADTQYFGPGTRLTVL.

This clone was recorded once. J is TRBJ2-1 and V is TRBV6-4; 10 nucleotides align to TRBD2. Germline CDR1 MRHNA, CDR2 SNTAGT. The CDR3 spans 16 residues. V lost 7 bases, J lost 2 bases, and 8 bases stayed unmatched. CDR3 in DNA: TGTGCCAGCACCCGGACTAGCGGACCTACCTACAATGAGCAGTTCTTC. Translated: CASTRTSGPTYNEQFF.

This clone was seen only a few times. This chain joins TRBV18 and TRBJ1-1; 8 bases fit TRBD1. Per germline, CDR1 KGHSH and CDR2 LQKENI. Trimming removed 3 bases from V and 5 bases from J; junction bases left unmatched: 8. CDR3 length equals 15 residues. CDR3 region: CASSPTGGLRTEAFF. The DNA for the CDR3 is TGTGCCAGCTCACCCACAGGGGGATTGAGGACTGAAGCTTTCTTT.

There are a few counts of this clone. The V call is TRBV5-1, the J call TRBJ1-4; possible D gene TRBD1, 5 bases. There are 14 residues in the CDR3. Germline assignment: CDR1 SGHRS and CDR2 YFSETQ. V lost 0 bases to trimming and J lost 5 bases, with 8 bases between them. CDR3 in amino acids: CASSLVGGNEKLFF. The CDR3 DNA follows: TGCGCCAGCAGCTTGGTGGGGGGAAATGAAAAACTGTTTTTT.

The chain links TRBV11-3 to TRBJ2-7; 7 bases are shared with TRBD1. There are 15 residues in the CDR3. CDR1 SGHNT and CDR2 YENEEA come from the germline V gene. V lost 5 bases, J lost 3 bases, and 10 bases stayed unmatched. CDR3 amino acids: CASSPWDSRNYEQYF. In DNA form, the CDR3 reads TGTGCCAGCAGCCCCTGGGACAGCCGGAACTACGAGCAGTACTTC.